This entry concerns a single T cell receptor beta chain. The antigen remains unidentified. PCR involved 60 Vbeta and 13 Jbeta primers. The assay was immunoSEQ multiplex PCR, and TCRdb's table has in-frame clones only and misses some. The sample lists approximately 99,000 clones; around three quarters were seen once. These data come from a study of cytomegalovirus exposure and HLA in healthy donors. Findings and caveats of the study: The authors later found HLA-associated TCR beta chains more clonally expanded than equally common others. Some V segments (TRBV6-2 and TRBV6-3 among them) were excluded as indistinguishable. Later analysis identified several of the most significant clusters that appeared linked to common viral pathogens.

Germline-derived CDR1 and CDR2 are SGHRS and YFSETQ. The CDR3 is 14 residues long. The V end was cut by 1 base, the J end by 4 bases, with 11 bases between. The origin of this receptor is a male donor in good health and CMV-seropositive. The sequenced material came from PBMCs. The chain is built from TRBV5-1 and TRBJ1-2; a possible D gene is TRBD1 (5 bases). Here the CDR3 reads CASSLQKGPYGYTF. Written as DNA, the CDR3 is TGCGCCAGCAGCTTGCAAAAGGGGCCCTATGGCTACACCTTC. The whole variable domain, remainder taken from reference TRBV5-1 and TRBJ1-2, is KAGVTQTPRYLIKTRGQQVTLSCSPISGHRSVSWYQQTPGQGLQFLFEYFSETQRNKGNFPGRFSGRQFSNSRSEMNVSTLELGDSALYLCASSLQKGPYGYTFGSGTRLTVV.